Described below is a single TCR beta chain sequence and its context. The antigen is unknown. This sample is part of a study of cytomegalovirus exposure and HLA in healthy donors. Primers: 60 Vbeta forward and 13 Jbeta reverse. TCRdb's copy holds only in-frame clones and misses some; the assay was immunoSEQ multiplex PCR. Altogether about 130,000 clones are present, roughly 76% being singletons, with the ten largest covering over 10%. Looked up from germline, CDR1 is SGHVS and CDR2 is FQNEAQ. The CDR3 totals 14 residues. V lost 7 bases, J lost 2 bases, and 12 bases lay in between. Points from the study as a whole: Rare sequences made up most TCRs, while some public TCRs were found in many donors.

This chain joins TRBV7-8 and TRBJ2-1, with D tentatively TRBD2 (5 bases). The source of this sequence is a woman aged 55-75 years in good health and CMV-seropositive. The sequenced sample was PBMCs. The CDR3 spells CASTRDSTYNEQFF. CDR3 sequence (DNA): TGTGCCAGCACCCGGGATTCCACCTACAATGAGCAGTTCTTC.